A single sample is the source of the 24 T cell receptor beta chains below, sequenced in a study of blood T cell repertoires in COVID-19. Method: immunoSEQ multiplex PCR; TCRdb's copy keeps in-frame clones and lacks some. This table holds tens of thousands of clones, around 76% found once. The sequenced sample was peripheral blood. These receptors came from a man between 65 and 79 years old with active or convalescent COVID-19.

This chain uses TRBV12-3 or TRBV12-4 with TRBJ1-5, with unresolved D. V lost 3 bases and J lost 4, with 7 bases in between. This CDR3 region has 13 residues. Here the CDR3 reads CASSLIQNQPQHF. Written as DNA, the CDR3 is TGTGCCAGCAGTTTGATACAGAATCAGCCCCAGCATTTT.

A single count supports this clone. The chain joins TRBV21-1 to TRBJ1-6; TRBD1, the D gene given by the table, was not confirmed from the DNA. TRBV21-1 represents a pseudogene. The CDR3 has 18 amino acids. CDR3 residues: CASRGLAGTHIYNSPLHF. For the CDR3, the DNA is TGTGCCAGCAGGGGTCTGGCCGGGACACACATCTATAATTCACCCCTCCACTTT.

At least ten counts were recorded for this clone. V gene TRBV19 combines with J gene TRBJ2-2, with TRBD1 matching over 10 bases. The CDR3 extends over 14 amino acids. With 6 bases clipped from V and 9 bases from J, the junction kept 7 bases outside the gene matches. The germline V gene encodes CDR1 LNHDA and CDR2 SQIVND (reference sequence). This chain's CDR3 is CASRGQGRRRELFF. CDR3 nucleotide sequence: TGTGCCAGTAGGGGACAGGGGCGTCGACGGGAGCTGTTTTTT. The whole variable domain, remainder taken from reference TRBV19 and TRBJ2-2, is DGGITQSPKYLFRKEGQNVTLSCEQNLNHDAMYWYRQDPGQGLRLIYYSQIVNDFQKGDIAEGYSVSREKKESFPLTVTSAQKNPTAFYLCASRGQGRRRELFFGEGSRLTVL.

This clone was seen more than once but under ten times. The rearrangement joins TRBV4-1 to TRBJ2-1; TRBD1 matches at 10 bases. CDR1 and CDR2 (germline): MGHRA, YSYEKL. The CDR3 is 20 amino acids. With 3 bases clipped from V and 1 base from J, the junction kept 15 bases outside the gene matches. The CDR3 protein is CASSQPSGDRGARSYNEQFF. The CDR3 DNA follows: TGCGCCAGCAGCCAGCCATCTGGGGACAGGGGTGCTAGGTCCTACAATGAGCAGTTCTTC.

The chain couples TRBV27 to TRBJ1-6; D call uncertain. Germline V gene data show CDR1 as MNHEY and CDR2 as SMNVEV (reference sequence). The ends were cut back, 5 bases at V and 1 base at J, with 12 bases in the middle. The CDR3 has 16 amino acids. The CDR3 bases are TGTGCCAGCAGTCAGAACGAGGGTTCCTATAATTCACCCCTCCACTTT. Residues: CASSQNEGSYNSPLHF.

The CDR3 DNA reads as TGTGCCAGCAGTCCGACTAGATCCGAGCAGTACTTC. Amino acids: CASSPTRSEQYF. This chain connects TRBV12-3 or TRBV12-4 to TRBJ2-7, with a possible D match to TRBD2 (6 bases). Trimming took off 5 bases at V and 6 bases at J, with 11 bases between the two ends. CDR3 length equals 12 residues.

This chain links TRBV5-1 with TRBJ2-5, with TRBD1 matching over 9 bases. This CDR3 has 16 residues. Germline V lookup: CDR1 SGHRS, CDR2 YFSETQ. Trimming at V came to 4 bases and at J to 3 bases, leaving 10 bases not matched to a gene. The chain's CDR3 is CASSPQTGGLEETQYF. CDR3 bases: TGCGCCAGCAGCCCCCAGACAGGGGGGCTCGAAGAGACCCAGTACTTC.

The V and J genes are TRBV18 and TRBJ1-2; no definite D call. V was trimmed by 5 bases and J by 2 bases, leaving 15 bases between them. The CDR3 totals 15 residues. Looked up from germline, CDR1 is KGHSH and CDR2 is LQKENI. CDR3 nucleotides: TGTGCCAGCTCATCAAATCCGGGAGCCAACTATGGCTACACCTTC. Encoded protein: CASSSNPGANYGYTF.

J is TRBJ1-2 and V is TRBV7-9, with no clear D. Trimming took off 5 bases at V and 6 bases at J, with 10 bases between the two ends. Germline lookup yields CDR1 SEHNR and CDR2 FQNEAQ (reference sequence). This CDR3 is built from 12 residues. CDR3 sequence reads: CASSKLQDGYTF. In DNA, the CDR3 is TGTGCCAGCAGCAAGTTACAAGATGGCTACACCTTC.

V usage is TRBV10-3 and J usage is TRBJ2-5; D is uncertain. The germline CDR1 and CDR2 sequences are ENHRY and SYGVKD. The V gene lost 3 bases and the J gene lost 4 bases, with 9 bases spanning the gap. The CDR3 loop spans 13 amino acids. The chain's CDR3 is CAISDTGAETQYF. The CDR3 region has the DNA TGTGCCATCAGTGACACCGGAGCAGAGACCCAGTACTTC.

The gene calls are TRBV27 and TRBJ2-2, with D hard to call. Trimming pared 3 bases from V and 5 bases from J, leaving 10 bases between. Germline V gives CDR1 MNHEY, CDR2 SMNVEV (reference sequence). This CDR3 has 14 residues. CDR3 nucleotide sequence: TGTGCCAGCAGTTTCCACAAACCTACCGGGGAGCTGTTTTTT. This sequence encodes CASSFHKPTGELFF.

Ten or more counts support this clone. The CDR3 bases are TGTGCCAGCAGTTACTCTCGAAGAACAGGGGAGAATATGTACTTC. Translated: CASSYSRRTGENMYF. This chain connects TRBV6-5 to TRBJ2-7, with 7 positions matching TRBD1. This CDR3 contains 15 residues. Germline CDR1 and CDR2: MNHEY and SVGAGI. Trimming removed 0 bases from V and 12 bases from J; junction bases left unmatched: 14.

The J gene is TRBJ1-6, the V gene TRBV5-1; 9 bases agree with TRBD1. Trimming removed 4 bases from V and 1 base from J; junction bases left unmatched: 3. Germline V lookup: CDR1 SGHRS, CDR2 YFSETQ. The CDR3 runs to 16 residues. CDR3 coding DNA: TGCGCCAGCAGCGGAGGACAGGGGTCCTATAATTCACCCCTCCACTTT. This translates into CASSGGQGSYNSPLHF. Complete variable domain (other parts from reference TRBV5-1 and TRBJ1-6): KAGVTQTPRYLIKTRGQQVTLSCSPISGHRSVSWYQQTPGQGLQFLFEYFSETQRNKGNFPGRFSGRQFSNSRSEMNVSTLELGDSALYLCASSGGQGSYNSPLHFGNGTRLTVT.

Here the CDR3 DNA reads TGTGCCAGCAGCTGGGCAGCGAACACTGAAGCTTTCTTT. Its translation: CASSWAANTEAFF. This chain links TRBV5-5 with TRBJ1-1; D is ambiguous. CDR3 length equals 13 residues. V lost 3 bases and J 1 base, leaving 7 bases between the germline ends. Germline CDR1 SGHKS, CDR2 YYEKEE (reference sequence).

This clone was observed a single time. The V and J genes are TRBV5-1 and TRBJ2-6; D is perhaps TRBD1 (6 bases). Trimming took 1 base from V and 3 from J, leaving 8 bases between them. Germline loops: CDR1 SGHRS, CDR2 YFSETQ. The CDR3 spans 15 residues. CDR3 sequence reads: CASSLSGVGANVLTF. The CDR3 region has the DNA TGCGCCAGCAGCTTGTCAGGGGTTGGGGCCAACGTCCTGACTTTC.

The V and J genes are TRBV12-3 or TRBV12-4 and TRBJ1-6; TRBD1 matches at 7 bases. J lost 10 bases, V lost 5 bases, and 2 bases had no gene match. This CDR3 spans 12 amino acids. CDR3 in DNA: TGTGCCAGCAGTCGACAGGGATCACCCCTCCACTTT. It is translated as CASSRQGSPLHF.

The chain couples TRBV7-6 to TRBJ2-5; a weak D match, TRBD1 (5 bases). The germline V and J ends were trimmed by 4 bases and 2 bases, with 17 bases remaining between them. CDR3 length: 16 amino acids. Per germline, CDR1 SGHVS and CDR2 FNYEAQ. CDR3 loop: CASSYEPQGLQETQYF. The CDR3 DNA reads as TGTGCCAGCAGCTATGAGCCCCAGGGCCTACAAGAGACCCAGTACTTC. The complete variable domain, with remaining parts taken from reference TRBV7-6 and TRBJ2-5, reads GAGVSQSPRYKVTKRGQDVALRCDPISGHVSLYWYRQALGQGPEFLTYFNYEAQQDKSGLPNDRFSAERPEGSISTLTIQRTEQRDSAMYRCASSYEPQGLQETQYFGPGTRLLVL.

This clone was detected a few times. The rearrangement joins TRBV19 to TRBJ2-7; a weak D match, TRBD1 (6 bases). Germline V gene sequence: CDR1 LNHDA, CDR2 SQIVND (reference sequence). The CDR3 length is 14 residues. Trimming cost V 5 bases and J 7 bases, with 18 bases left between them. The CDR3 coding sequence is TGTGCCAGTAGTCCGGTGGGGGCATCTCTGGAGCAGTACTTC. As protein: CASSPVGASLEQYF.

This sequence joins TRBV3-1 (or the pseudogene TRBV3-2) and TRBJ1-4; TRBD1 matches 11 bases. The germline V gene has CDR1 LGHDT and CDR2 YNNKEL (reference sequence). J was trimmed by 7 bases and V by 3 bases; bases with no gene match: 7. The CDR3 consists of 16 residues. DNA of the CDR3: TGTGCCAGCAGCCATGGCAGAGGGACAGGGGGTGAAAAACTGTTTTTT. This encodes CASSHGRGTGGEKLFF.

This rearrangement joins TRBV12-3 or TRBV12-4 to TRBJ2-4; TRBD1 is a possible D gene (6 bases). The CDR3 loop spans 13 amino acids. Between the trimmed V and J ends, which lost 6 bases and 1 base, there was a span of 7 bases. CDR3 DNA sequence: TGTGCCAGCAGCCAGGGGGCCAAAAACATTCAGTACTTC. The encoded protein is CASSQGAKNIQYF.

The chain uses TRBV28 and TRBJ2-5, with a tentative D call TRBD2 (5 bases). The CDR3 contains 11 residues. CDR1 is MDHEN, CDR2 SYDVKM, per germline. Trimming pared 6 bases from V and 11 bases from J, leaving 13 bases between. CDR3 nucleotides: TGTGCCAGCAGCCCTAGCTGGCAGCAGTACTTC. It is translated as CASSPSWQQYF.

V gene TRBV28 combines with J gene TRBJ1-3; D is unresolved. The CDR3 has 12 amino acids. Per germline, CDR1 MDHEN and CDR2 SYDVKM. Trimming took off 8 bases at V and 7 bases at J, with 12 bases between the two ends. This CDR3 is CASGSLRNTIYF. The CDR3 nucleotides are TGTGCCAGCGGAAGTCTGAGGAACACCATATATTTT. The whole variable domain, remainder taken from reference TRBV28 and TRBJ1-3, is DVKVTQSSRYLVKRTGEKVFLECVQDMDHENMFWYRQDPGLGLRLIYFSYDVKMKEKGDIPEGYSVSREKKERFSLILESASTNQTSMYLCASGSLRNTIYFGEGSWLTVV.

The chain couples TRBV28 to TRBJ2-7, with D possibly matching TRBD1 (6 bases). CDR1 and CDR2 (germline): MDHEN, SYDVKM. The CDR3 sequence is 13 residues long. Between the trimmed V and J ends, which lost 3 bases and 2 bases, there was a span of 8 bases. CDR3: CASSFAGAYEQYF. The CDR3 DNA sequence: TGTGCCAGCAGTTTTGCAGGGGCCTACGAGCAGTACTTC.

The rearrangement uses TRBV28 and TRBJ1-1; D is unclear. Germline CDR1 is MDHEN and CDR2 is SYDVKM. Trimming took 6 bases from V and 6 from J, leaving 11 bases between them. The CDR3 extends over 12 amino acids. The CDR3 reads CASRHPGAEAFF. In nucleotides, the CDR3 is TGTGCCAGCAGGCACCCGGGAGCTGAAGCTTTCTTT.